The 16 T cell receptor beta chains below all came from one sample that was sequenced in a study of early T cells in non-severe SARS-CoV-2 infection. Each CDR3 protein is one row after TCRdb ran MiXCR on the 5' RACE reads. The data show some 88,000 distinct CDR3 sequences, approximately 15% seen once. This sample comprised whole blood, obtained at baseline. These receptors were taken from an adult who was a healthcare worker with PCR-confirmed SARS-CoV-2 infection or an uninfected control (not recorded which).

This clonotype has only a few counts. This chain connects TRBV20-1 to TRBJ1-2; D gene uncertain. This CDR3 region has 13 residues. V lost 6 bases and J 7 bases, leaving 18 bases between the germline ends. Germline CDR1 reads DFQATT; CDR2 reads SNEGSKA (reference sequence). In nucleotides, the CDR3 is TGCAGTGCCAAACGGACGGAATCCTCTGGCTACACCTTC. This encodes CSAKRTESSGYTF.

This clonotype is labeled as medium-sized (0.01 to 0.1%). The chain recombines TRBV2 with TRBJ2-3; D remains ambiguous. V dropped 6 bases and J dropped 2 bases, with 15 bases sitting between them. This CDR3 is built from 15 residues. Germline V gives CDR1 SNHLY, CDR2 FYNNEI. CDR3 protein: CASRPTSVPTDTQYF. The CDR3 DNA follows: TGTGCCAGCAGACCGACATCGGTCCCCACAGATACGCAGTATTTT.

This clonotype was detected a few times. CDR3 amino acids: CSASPPRESVEQFF. The CDR3 DNA follows: TGCAGTGCTAGCCCCCCCCGGGAGTCGGTTGAGCAGTTCTTC. V gene TRBV20-1 combines with J gene TRBJ2-1, with TRBD2 as a possible D gene (6 bases). CDR3 length equals 14 residues. CDR1 DFQATT and CDR2 SNEGSKA come from the germline V gene (reference sequence). Trimming shortened V by 3 bases and J by 9 bases, and 18 bases separated the two germline ends.

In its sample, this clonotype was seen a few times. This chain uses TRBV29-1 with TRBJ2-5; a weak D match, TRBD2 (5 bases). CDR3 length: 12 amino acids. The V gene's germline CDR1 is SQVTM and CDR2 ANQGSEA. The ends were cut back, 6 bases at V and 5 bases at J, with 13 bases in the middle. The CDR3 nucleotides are TGCAGCGTAATAGTGGGAGCGGAGACCCAGTACTTC. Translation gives CSVIVGAETQYF.

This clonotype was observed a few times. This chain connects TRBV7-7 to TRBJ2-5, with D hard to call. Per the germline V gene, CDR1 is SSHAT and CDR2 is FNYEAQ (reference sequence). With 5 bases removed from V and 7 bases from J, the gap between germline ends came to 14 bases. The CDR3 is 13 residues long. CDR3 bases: TGTGCCAGCAGCAAGATCTTTTCTGGGACCCAGTACTTC. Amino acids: CASSKIFSGTQYF.

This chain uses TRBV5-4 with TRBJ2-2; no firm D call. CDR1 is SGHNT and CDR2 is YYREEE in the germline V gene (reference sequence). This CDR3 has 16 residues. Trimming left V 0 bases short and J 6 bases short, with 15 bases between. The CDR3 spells CASSLAGPLLSGELFF. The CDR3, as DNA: TGTGCCAGCAGCTTGGCCGGCCCATTATTATCCGGGGAGCTGTTTTTT.

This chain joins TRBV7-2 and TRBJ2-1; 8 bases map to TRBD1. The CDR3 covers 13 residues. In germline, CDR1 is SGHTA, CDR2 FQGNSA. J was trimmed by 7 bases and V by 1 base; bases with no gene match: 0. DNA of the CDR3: TGTGCCAGCAGCTTAGACAGGGGGAATGAGCAGTTCTTC. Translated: CASSLDRGNEQFF.

CDR3 in amino acids: CASSNPGRHHYEQYF. DNA for the CDR3: TGTGCCAGCAGTAATCCTGGCAGGCACCACTACGAGCAGTACTTC. The V gene is TRBV12-3 or TRBV12-4, the J gene TRBJ2-7, with unresolved D. This CDR3 region has 15 residues. V was clipped by 5 bases and J by 3 bases, with 17 bases between them.

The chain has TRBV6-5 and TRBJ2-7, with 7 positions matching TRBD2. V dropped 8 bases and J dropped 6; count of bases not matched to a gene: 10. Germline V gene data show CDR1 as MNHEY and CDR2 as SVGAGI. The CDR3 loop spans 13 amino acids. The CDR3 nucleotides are TGTGCCAGCTGGGCAGCGGGATTATCCGAGCAGTACTTC. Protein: CASWAAGLSEQYF.

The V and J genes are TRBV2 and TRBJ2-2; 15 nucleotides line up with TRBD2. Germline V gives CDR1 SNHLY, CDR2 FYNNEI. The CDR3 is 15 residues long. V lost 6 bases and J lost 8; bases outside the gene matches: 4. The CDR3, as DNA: TGTGCCAGCAGCCGAGGACTAGCGGGAGGGGGGGAGCTGTTTTTT. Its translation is CASSRGLAGGGELFF.

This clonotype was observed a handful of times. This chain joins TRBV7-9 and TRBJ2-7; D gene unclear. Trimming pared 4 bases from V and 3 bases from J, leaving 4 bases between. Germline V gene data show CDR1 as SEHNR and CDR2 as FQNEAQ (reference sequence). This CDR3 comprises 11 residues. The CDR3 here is CASSWDYEQYF. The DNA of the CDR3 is TGTGCCAGCAGCTGGGACTACGAGCAGTACTTC.

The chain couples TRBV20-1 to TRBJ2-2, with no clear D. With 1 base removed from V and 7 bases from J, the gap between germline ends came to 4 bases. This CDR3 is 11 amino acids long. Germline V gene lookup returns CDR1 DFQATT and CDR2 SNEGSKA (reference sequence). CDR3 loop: CSARAVGELFF. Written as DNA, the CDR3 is TGCAGTGCTAGAGCGGTCGGGGAGCTGTTTTTT.

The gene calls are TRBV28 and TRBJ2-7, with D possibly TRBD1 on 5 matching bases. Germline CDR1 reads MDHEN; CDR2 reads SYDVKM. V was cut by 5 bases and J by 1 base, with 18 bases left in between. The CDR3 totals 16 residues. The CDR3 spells CASSANIARGSYEQYF. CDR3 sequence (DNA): TGTGCCAGCAGTGCCAACATCGCTAGGGGTTCCTACGAGCAGTACTTC.

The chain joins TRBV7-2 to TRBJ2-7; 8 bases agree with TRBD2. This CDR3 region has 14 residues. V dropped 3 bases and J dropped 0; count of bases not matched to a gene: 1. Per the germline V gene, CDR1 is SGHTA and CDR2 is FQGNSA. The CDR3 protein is CASSFSGDSYEQYF. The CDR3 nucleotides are TGTGCCAGCAGCTTTAGCGGGGACTCCTACGAGCAGTACTTC.

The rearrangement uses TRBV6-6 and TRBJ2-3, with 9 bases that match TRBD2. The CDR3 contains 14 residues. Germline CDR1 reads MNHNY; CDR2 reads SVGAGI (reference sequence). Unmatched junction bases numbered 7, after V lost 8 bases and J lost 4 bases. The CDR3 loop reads CASGREREADTQYF. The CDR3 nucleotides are TGTGCCAGCGGAAGGGAGCGGGAGGCAGATACGCAGTATTTT.

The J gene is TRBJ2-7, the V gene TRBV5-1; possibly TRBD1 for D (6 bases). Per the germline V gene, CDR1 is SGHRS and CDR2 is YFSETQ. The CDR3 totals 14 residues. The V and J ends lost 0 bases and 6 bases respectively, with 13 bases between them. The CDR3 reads CASSLGTEVIEQYF. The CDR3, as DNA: TGCGCCAGCAGCTTGGGGACAGAGGTGATCGAGCAGTACTTC.